The 30 T cell receptor beta chains in this list originate from one sample, sequenced in a study of blood T cell repertoires in COVID-19. Profiling relied on immunoSEQ multiplex PCR, and the TCRdb table lists in-frame clones only, not all of them. Of roughly 200,000 clones in the sample, around 84% were seen once. The material sequenced was peripheral blood. All receptors derive from a man in his sixties with acute or convalescent COVID-19.

This clone was picked up one time. J is TRBJ2-7 and V is TRBV6-6, with TRBD1 matching 9 bases. J was trimmed by 6 bases and V by 6 bases; bases with no gene match: 6. The CDR3 contains 13 residues. The V gene's germline CDR1 is MNHNY and CDR2 SVGAGI (reference sequence). CDR3: CASSPPTGGEQYF. The CDR3 DNA sequence: TGTGCCAGCAGCCCCCCGACAGGGGGCGAGCAGTACTTC.

The gene calls are TRBV3-1 (or the pseudogene TRBV3-2) and TRBJ2-5, with a possible D match to TRBD1 (6 bases). V lost 0 bases to trimming and J lost 0 bases, with 14 bases between them. The CDR3 is 17 residues long. Germline V CDR1 and CDR2: LGHDT, YNNKEL (reference sequence). CDR3 sequence (DNA): TGTGCCAGCAGCCAAGATGTCGGGCAGGGGTACCAAGAGACCCAGTACTTC. Encoded protein: CASSQDVGQGYQETQYF.

V usage is TRBV6-2 or TRBV6-3 and J usage is TRBJ2-7, with a possible D match to TRBD1 (6 bases). Trimming left V 6 bases short and J 1 base short, with 22 bases between. Germline V gene data show CDR1 as MNHEY and CDR2 as SVGEGT. The CDR3 runs to 17 residues. The CDR3 DNA reads as TGTGCCAGCAGCCCCGGGCCCAACAGGGTGCGTTCCTACGAGCAGTACTTC. Encoded protein: CASSPGPNRVRSYEQYF.

The chain is built from TRBV9 and TRBJ1-2, with 7 nucleotides matching TRBD1. This CDR3 contains 15 residues. Germline V gives CDR1 SGDLS, CDR2 YYNGEE. J was trimmed by 5 bases and V by 0 bases; bases with no gene match: 7. The CDR3 nucleotides are TGTGCCAGCAGCGTAGTTCCGGCAGGGGGGTATGGCTACACCTTC. It translates to CASSVVPAGGYGYTF. The variable domain in full, completed from reference TRBV9 and TRBJ1-2, reads DSGVTQTPKHLITATGQRVTLRCSPRSGDLSVYWYQQSLDQGLQFLIQYYNGEERAKGNILERFSAQQFPDLHSELNLSSLELGDSALYFCASSVVPAGGYGYTFGSGTRLTVV.

This chain uses TRBV19 with TRBJ2-3; D remains unclear. V lost 4 bases and J lost 4, with 12 bases in between. The V gene's germline CDR1 is LNHDA and CDR2 SQIVND (reference sequence). This CDR3 has 14 amino acids. The chain's CDR3 is CASSTRIISDTQYF. The CDR3 DNA is TGTGCCAGTAGTACCAGAATAATATCAGATACGCAGTATTTT. The complete variable domain, with remaining parts taken from reference TRBV19 and TRBJ2-3, reads DGGITQSPKYLFRKEGQNVTLSCEQNLNHDAMYWYRQDPGQGLRLIYYSQIVNDFQKGDIAEGYSVSREKKESFPLTVTSAQKNPTAFYLCASSTRIISDTQYFGPGTRLTVL.

V gene TRBV24-1 combines with J gene TRBJ1-5, with 8 bases lining up with TRBD1. Germline assignment: CDR1 KGHDR and CDR2 SFDVKD. CDR3 length: 18 amino acids. The V gene end was trimmed by 8 bases and the J gene end by 0 bases; junction bases not matched to a gene: 14. The CDR3 loop is CATMWRQGRPYSNQPQHF. The CDR3 DNA follows: TGTGCCACCATGTGGAGACAGGGGCGACCTTATAGCAATCAGCCCCAGCATTTT.

J is TRBJ2-1 and V is TRBV4-1, with 8 bases matching TRBD1. The CDR3 is 15 residues long. CDR1 MGHRA and CDR2 YSYEKL come from the germline V gene. Unmatched junction bases numbered 6, after V lost 3 bases and J lost 5 bases. The CDR3 coding sequence is TGCGCCAGCAGCCAGCAGGGGGCAGGGGACAATGAGCAGTTCTTC. As protein: CASSQQGAGDNEQFF.

This clone was observed a few times. The V call is TRBV7-9, the J call TRBJ1-1; D gene uncertain. The V end was cut by 2 bases, the J end by 0 bases, with 4 bases between. The CDR3 is 13 amino acids. Per the germline V gene, CDR1 is SEHNR and CDR2 is FQNEAQ (reference sequence). The CDR3 DNA follows: TGTGCCAGCAGCTTAAGCTTGAACACTGAAGCTTTCTTT. As protein: CASSLSLNTEAFF.

There are a few counts of this clone. CDR3 protein: CAIAEGAQVEQYF. In nucleotides, the CDR3 is TGTGCCATCGCAGAGGGGGCGCAGGTCGAGCAGTACTTC. This rearrangement joins TRBV6-6 to TRBJ2-7; 7 bases align to TRBD1. The CDR3 has 13 residues. V gave up 10 bases and J gave up 6 bases; unmatched junction bases: 12. The germline V gene encodes CDR1 MNHNY and CDR2 SVGAGI (reference sequence).

The chain recombines TRBV7-2 with TRBJ2-7; 8 positions agree with TRBD1. In germline, CDR1 is SGHTA, CDR2 FQGNSA. The CDR3 covers 16 residues. V gave up 3 bases and J gave up 4 bases; unmatched junction bases: 11. CDR3 region: CASSLGPQGAVYEQYF. The CDR3, as DNA: TGTGCCAGCAGCTTGGGCCCTCAGGGGGCGGTTTACGAGCAGTACTTC.

The V call is TRBV7-2, the J call TRBJ2-7; 10 nucleotides match TRBD2. The germline V gene encodes CDR1 SGHTA and CDR2 FQGNSA. CDR3 length: 15 amino acids. Trimming took 1 base from V and 5 from J; bases not matched to a gene: 5. The CDR3 region has the DNA TGTGCCAGCAGCTTAGAAAAAGCGGGGGGGCACGAGCAGTACTTC. It codes for CASSLEKAGGHEQYF. Looking up the rest from reference TRBV7-2 and TRBJ2-7 gives the full variable domain: GAGVSQSPSNKVTEKGKDVELRCDPISGHTALYWYRQSLGQGLEFLIYFQGNSAPDKSGLPSDRFSAERTGGSVSTLTIQRTQQEDSAVYLCASSLEKAGGHEQYFGPGTRLTVT.

V usage is TRBV5-4 and J usage is TRBJ2-2; 7 bases line up with TRBD1. The germline CDR1 and CDR2 sequences are SGHNT and YYREEE (reference sequence). V was pared by 5 bases and J by 4 bases, with 5 bases of the junction left unmatched. CDR3 size: 14 residues. The CDR3 nucleotides read TGTGCCAGCAGGCCCGGGACAGCCACCGGGGAGCTGTTTTTT. Its translation is CASRPGTATGELFF.

The chain couples TRBV10-3 to TRBJ1-5; TRBD1 matches 8 bases. Trimming cost V 6 bases and J 5 bases; bases outside gene matches: 12. From germline, CDR1 is ENHRY and CDR2 SYGVKD. The CDR3 extends over 16 amino acids. CDR3 loop: CAISKGWTGTDQPQHF. The CDR3 DNA sequence: TGTGCCATCAGCAAAGGTTGGACAGGGACGGATCAGCCCCAGCATTTT.

The DNA for the CDR3 is TGTGCCAGTAGCGGGGGGGCACACACCGGGGAGCTGTTTTTT. Protein sequence: CASSGGAHTGELFF. V usage is TRBV19 and J usage is TRBJ2-2, with 8 bases aligning to TRBD2. CDR3 length: 14 residues. V was clipped by 6 bases and J by 3 bases; unmatched bases: 3. Germline CDR1 LNHDA, CDR2 SQIVND (reference sequence).

The rearrangement links TRBV29-1 to TRBJ1-1, with 7 bases identical to TRBD1. Trimming cost V 5 bases and J 5 bases; bases outside gene matches: 5. Per germline, CDR1 SQVTM and CDR2 ANQGSEA. The CDR3 totals 12 residues. CDR3 in amino acids: CSVSGGWTEAFF. CDR3 nucleotides: TGCAGCGTTTCAGGGGGATGGACTGAAGCTTTCTTT.

The chain uses TRBV30 and TRBJ1-2; D is uncertain. Germline V CDR1 and CDR2: GTSNPN, SVGIG (reference sequence). The CDR3 covers 15 residues. V lost 0 bases, J lost 7 bases, and 18 bases lay in between. CDR3 loop: CAWSVFGQQRGGYTF. The CDR3 nucleotides are TGTGCCTGGAGTGTATTTGGGCAGCAACGGGGTGGCTACACCTTC.

The chain couples TRBV6-5 to TRBJ1-2; tentative D call: TRBD1 (6 bases). Trimming removed 6 bases at V and 7 bases at J, with 15 bases between. The CDR3 is 13 amino acids. Looked up from germline, CDR1 is MNHEY and CDR2 is SVGAGI. CDR3 sequence: CASSPARGAGYTF. CDR3 nucleotides: TGTGCCAGCAGCCCCGCTCGGGGGGCTGGCTACACCTTC.

The chain uses TRBV28 and TRBJ2-3; D call uncertain. V was cut by 3 bases and J by 2 bases, with 3 bases left in between. The germline gives CDR1 MDHEN, CDR2 SYDVKM. The CDR3 is made up of 12 amino acids. CDR3 bases: TGTGCCAGCAGTTTGGCCACAGATACGCAGTATTTT. It codes for CASSLATDTQYF.

The chain has TRBV27 and TRBJ2-2; D remains ambiguous. CDR3 length: 14 residues. CDR1 MNHEY and CDR2 SMNVEV come from the germline V gene (reference sequence). Trimming took off 7 bases at V and 2 bases at J, with 11 bases between the two ends. The CDR3 nucleotides read TGTGCCAGCACCCCCATGTTCAACACCGGGGAGCTGTTTTTT. Its protein is CASTPMFNTGELFF.

This clone has just one count. J is TRBJ2-7 and V is TRBV2; the match to TRBD1 covers 8 bases. The CDR3 is made up of 14 amino acids. Germline values: CDR1 SNHLY, CDR2 FYNNEI. V lost 4 bases, J lost 5 bases, and 7 bases stayed unmatched. CDR3 sequence reads: CASSAMAGGDEQYF. The CDR3 nucleotides read TGTGCCAGCAGTGCTATGGCAGGGGGCGACGAGCAGTACTTC. The variable domain in full, completed from reference TRBV2 and TRBJ2-7, reads EPEVTQTPSHQVTQMGQEVILRCVPISNHLYFYWYRQILGQKVEFLVSFYNNEISEKSEIFDDQFSVERPDGSNFTLKIRSTKLEDSAMYFCASSAMAGGDEQYFGPGTRLTVT.

V and J are TRBV9 and TRBJ2-1, with 7 bases matching TRBD1. The germline V gene encodes CDR1 SGDLS and CDR2 YYNGEE. Unmatched junction bases numbered 2, after V lost 3 bases and J lost 5 bases. This CDR3 spans 13 amino acids. As DNA, the CDR3 is TGTGCCAGCAGCGGGGACAGTCACAATGAGCAGTTCTTC. It encodes CASSGDSHNEQFF.

This clone was observed a single time. The chain recombines TRBV6-5 with TRBJ2-7, with 8 positions matching TRBD1. The germline CDR1 and CDR2 sequences are MNHEY and SVGAGI. V was pared by 6 bases and J by 3 bases, with 7 bases of the junction left unmatched. CDR3 length: 14 amino acids. The CDR3 here is CASSATGVNYEQYF. The CDR3 nucleotides are TGTGCCAGCAGCGCGACAGGGGTTAACTACGAGCAGTACTTC.

V usage is TRBV9 and J usage is TRBJ2-3; 7 positions match TRBD2. Germline CDR1 and CDR2: SGDLS and YYNGEE. CDR3 length: 16 amino acids. The junction had 9 bases not matched to a gene; V was cut back by 4 bases and J by 1 base. The CDR3 DNA sequence: TGTGCCAGCAGCTCCCGAGGGAGCGGGGGCACAGATACGCAGTATTTT. This gives the protein CASSSRGSGGTDTQYF. The entire variable domain, with the rest obtained from reference TRBV9 and TRBJ2-3, is as follows: DSGVTQTPKHLITATGQRVTLRCSPRSGDLSVYWYQQSLDQGLQFLIQYYNGEERAKGNILERFSAQQFPDLHSELNLSSLELGDSALYFCASSSRGSGGTDTQYFGPGTRLTVL.

The rearrangement uses TRBV19 and TRBJ2-5; D unresolved. The CDR3 sequence is 14 residues long. Trimming shortened V by 9 bases and J by 4 bases, and 18 bases separated the two germline ends. Germline CDR1 is LNHDA and CDR2 is SQIVND (reference sequence). The CDR3, as DNA: TGTGCCAGCCGGAATATTGTTGAGGCAGAGACCCAGTACTTC. Protein product: CASRNIVEAETQYF. Drawing the rest from reference TRBV19 and TRBJ2-5, the complete variable domain is DGGITQSPKYLFRKEGQNVTLSCEQNLNHDAMYWYRQDPGQGLRLIYYSQIVNDFQKGDIAEGYSVSREKKESFPLTVTSAQKNPTAFYLCASRNIVEAETQYFGPGTRLLVL.

The chain is built from TRBV3-1 (or the pseudogene TRBV3-2) and TRBJ2-7; D is uncertain. Germline V lookup: CDR1 LGHDT, CDR2 YNNKEL (reference sequence). The CDR3 sequence is 13 residues long. V gave up 3 bases and J gave up 0 bases, with 6 bases separating them. In DNA form, the CDR3 reads TGTGCCAGCAGCCACCACACCTCCTACGAGCAGTACTTC. It codes for CASSHHTSYEQYF.

The V and J genes are TRBV14 and TRBJ2-7; 9 nucleotides line up with TRBD1. Germline CDR1 SGHDN, CDR2 FVKESK. The V and J ends lost 1 base and 2 bases, in that order; junction bases with no gene match: 6. The length of the CDR3 is 16 residues. In DNA form, the CDR3 reads TGTGCCAGCAGCCAAGGGGGACAGGGTTTCACCTACGAGCAGTACTTC. Its protein product is CASSQGGQGFTYEQYF.

CDR3 sequence (DNA): TGTGCCACTCAGCGGGGGAGGGATGAGACCCAGTACTTC. Its translation: CATQRGRDETQYF. The genes are TRBV19 and TRBJ2-5; 8 bases match TRBD2. This CDR3 has 13 residues. In germline, CDR1 is LNHDA, CDR2 SQIVND (reference sequence). J was trimmed by 5 bases and V by 10 bases; bases with no gene match: 9.

The chain employs TRBV6-5 and TRBJ2-2, with TRBD1 matching over 8 bases. Germline V gene data show CDR1 as MNHEY and CDR2 as SVGAGI. Losses at the gene ends were 2 bases for V and 5 bases for J; bases not matched to a gene: 7. The CDR3 is 16 residues long. The DNA for the CDR3 is TGTGCCAGCAGTTACGTCCAGGGGGCTAAAACCGGGGAGCTGTTTTTT. Its protein is CASSYVQGAKTGELFF.

The chain employs TRBV19 and TRBJ1-5; TRBD1 might be the D (6 bases). Deletions cut 5 bases from V and 4 bases from J, with 15 bases between. Germline V lookup: CDR1 LNHDA, CDR2 SQIVND (reference sequence). The CDR3 totals 15 residues. CDR3 nucleotide sequence: TGTGCCAGTAGTTCGACAGGAAATGGGAATCAGCCCCAGCATTTT. This translates into CASSSTGNGNQPQHF.

J is TRBJ1-2 and V is TRBV5-1, with no clear D. The CDR3 is 15 residues long. V lost 1 base, J lost 2 bases, and 12 bases lay in between. Germline CDR1 SGHRS, CDR2 YFSETQ. The CDR3 region is CASSLTTGENYGYTF. The DNA of the CDR3 is TGCGCCAGCAGCTTGACTACTGGGGAGAACTATGGCTACACCTTC.